This is a list of T cell receptor beta chains from one sample in a study of cytomegalovirus exposure and HLA in healthy donors. Using immunoSEQ multiplex PCR, the repertoire was profiled, and TCRdb retains in-frame clones only, with some absent. The repertoire consists of about 200,000 clones, with about nine tenths occurring once and the leading ten covering 2%. Material: PBMCs. The receptor set was obtained from a woman aged 18 to 35 in good health and CMV-seropositive. CDR3s include the opening cysteine and the closing phenylalanine or tryptophan. Each record gives: V gene, J gene, clone size, D gene, CDR3 DNA, CDR3 protein. D genes are given only for firm matches. Clone size, where shown, is once, few, many, or a class for clones that have expanded.

V: TRBV18
J: TRBJ2-7
size: .
D: TRBD1
DNA: TGTGCCAGCTCACCGAGAGACAGGGGTTCCTACGAGCAGTACTTC
CDR3: CASSPRDRGSYEQYF

V: TRBV7-9
J: TRBJ2-3
size: .
D: .
DNA: TGTGCCAGCAGCTCGGGAATCGACTGGGCACGGATAACAGATACGCAGTATTTT
CDR3: CASSSGIDWARITDTQYF

V: TRBV21-1
J: TRBJ2-7
size: .
D: .
DNA: TGTGCCAGCAGCGCCACTAGATACCGGCGGGCTGGCTACGAGCAGTACTTC
CDR3: CASSATRYRRAGYEQYF

V: TRBV5-1
J: TRBJ1-4
size: .
D: TRBD1
DNA: TGCGCCAGCAATGTCGGGACAGCCGTCGGTGAACTGTTTTTT
CDR3: CASNVGTAVGELFF

V: TRBV28
J: TRBJ1-5
size: .
D: .
DNA: TGTGCCAGCAGTTTCGGCGACAGCCCGAATCAGCCCCAGCATTTT
CDR3: CASSFGDSPNQPQHF

V: TRBV28
J: TRBJ2-1
size: .
D: TRBD2
DNA: TGTGCCAGCAGTGCCCCCCGACTAGCGGGAGGGCGATACAATGAGCAGTTCTTC
CDR3: CASSAPRLAGGRYNEQFF

V: TRBV19
J: TRBJ2-2
size: .
D: TRBD2
DNA: TGTGCCAGTAGTGATTTGAGAGGGAGGGGGAACACCGGGGAGCTGTTTTTT
CDR3: CASSDLRGRGNTGELFF

V: TRBV25-1
J: TRBJ2-2
size: .
D: .
DNA: TGTGCCAGCAGTGACCCCCGGACAGCCAACACCGGGGAGCTGTTTTTT
CDR3: CASSDPRTANTGELFF

V: TRBV28
J: TRBJ1-1
size: .
D: .
DNA: TGTGCCAGCGTGTTCGGGGGAATGACTGAAGCTTTCTTT
CDR3: CASVFGGMTEAFF

V: TRBV10-2
J: TRBJ2-3
size: .
D: TRBD2
DNA: TGCGCCAGCATCCTGGGACTAGCGGGGGGGACAAGCACAGATACGCAGTATTTT
CDR3: CASILGLAGGTSTDTQYF

V: TRBV30
J: TRBJ2-1
size: once
D: .
DNA: TGTGCCTGGAGTGGCGGGAATGAGCAGTTCTTC
CDR3: CAWSGGNEQFF

V: TRBV5-4
J: TRBJ1-2
size: .
D: TRBD1
DNA: TGTGCCAGCGCCCTGGGACAGGAAGACTATGGCTACACCTTC
CDR3: CASALGQEDYGYTF

V: TRBV5-6
J: TRBJ1-3
size: .
D: TRBD1
DNA: TGTGCCAGCAGCCGTCCCGGGACAGGTTCGTCTGGAAACACCATATATTTT
CDR3: CASSRPGTGSSGNTIYF

V: TRBV6-1
J: TRBJ2-7
size: .
D: .
DNA: TGTGCCAGCGGTCTCGTCGGGGCCTACGAGCAGTACTTC
CDR3: CASGLVGAYEQYF

V: TRBV19
J: TRBJ1-1
size: .
D: .
DNA: TGTGCCAGTAGATTCGGAGGAACTGAAGCTTTCTTT
CDR3: CASRFGGTEAFF

V: TRBV19
J: TRBJ2-3
size: once
D: TRBD1
DNA: TGTGCCAGTAGCCCTCCGGGACAGGTATTCACAGATACGCAGTATTTT
CDR3: CASSPPGQVFTDTQYF

V: TRBV28
J: TRBJ2-7
size: .
D: .
DNA: TGTGCCAGCAGTTTAGCGGGAACAGCCTACGAGCAGTACTTC
CDR3: CASSLAGTAYEQYF

V: TRBV5-1
J: TRBJ2-3
size: .
D: .
DNA: TGCGCCAGCAGCTTGCTAGCGACTAGCACAGATACGCAGTATTTT
CDR3: CASSLLATSTDTQYF

V: TRBV11-2
J: TRBJ2-7
size: .
D: TRBD2
DNA: TGTGCCAGCAGCCGGGGACTAGCGGGGAGGGTCTCCTACGAGCAGTACTTC
CDR3: CASSRGLAGRVSYEQYF

V: TRBV9
J: TRBJ1-1
size: .
D: TRBD1
DNA: TGTGCCAGCAGCGTAGTAGGACAGGGGGAATCGGCTTTCTTT
CDR3: CASSVVGQGESAFF